The sequence of this T cell receptor (beta chain) was determined in a study of patients and donors after allogeneic stem cell transplantation. The germline V and J ends were trimmed by 8 bases and 5 bases, with 15 bases remaining between them. The germline V gene has CDR1 SGHNT and CDR2 YENEEA. The CDR3 contains 13 residues. This clonotype has just a few counts. TCRdb reprocessed the RT-PCR reads via MiXCR and lists one record per CDR3 protein. The table shows about a million distinct CDR3 sequences, with more than 15% occurring only once. The specimen was blood, either unsorted or a sorted T cell fraction (not recorded which). The sequence came from a human donor who was either an allogeneic HSCT recipient or a stem cell or donor lymphocyte infusion donor (not recorded which). It is not recorded whose cells these are; they may come from a transplant donor. This chain uses TRBV11-3 with TRBJ2-5; weak D call: TRBD1 (6 bases). Written as DNA, the CDR3 is TGTGCCAGCGCCCCTTACAGGGCGGAGACCCAGTACTTC. This codes for CASAPYRAETQYF.